Listed below are T cell receptor beta chains from one sample, sequenced in a study of blood T cell repertoires in COVID-19. Here immunoSEQ multiplex PCR was the method, and the copy in TCRdb shows in-frame clones only, minus some. The sample holds about 53,000 clones, roughly four fifths seen once. The sample was peripheral blood. These receptors originate from a woman in her fifties or sixties with acute or convalescent COVID-19. CDR3s include the opening cysteine and the closing phenylalanine or tryptophan. A D gene is named only where the DNA matches it firmly. The size of a clone is reported for some rows only, either as once, few or many, or as a class for expanded clones.

clone size: .
J gene: TRBJ1-2
V gene: TRBV12-3/TRBV12-4
D gene: TRBD1
CDR3 DNA: TGTGCCAGCAGCAACCGGACAGGGTATGGCTACACCTTC
CDR3 protein: CASSNRTGYGYTF

clone size: .
J gene: TRBJ2-6
V gene: TRBV15
D gene: .
CDR3 DNA: TGTGCCACCAGCAGAGTGGGCCAGGCCGTGGCTGGGGCCAACGTCCTGACTTTC
CDR3 protein: CATSRVGQAVAGANVLTF

clone size: .
J gene: TRBJ1-4
V gene: TRBV5-1
D gene: .
CDR3 DNA: TGCGCCAGCAGCTTGGGTGGGGGCGGCACTAATGAAAAACTGTTTTTT
CDR3 protein: CASSLGGGGTNEKLFF

clone size: few
J gene: TRBJ2-7
V gene: TRBV19
D gene: .
CDR3 DNA: TGTGCCAGTAGCCGCGGGCAGGGGATCTCCTACGAGCAGTACTTC
CDR3 protein: CASSRGQGISYEQYF

clone size: .
J gene: TRBJ2-1
V gene: TRBV2
D gene: TRBD2
CDR3 DNA: TGTGCCAGCAGGACCGGACTAGCGGGGGGAAATGAGCAGTTCTTC
CDR3 protein: CASRTGLAGGNEQFF

clone size: .
J gene: TRBJ1-1
V gene: TRBV2
D gene: .
CDR3 DNA: TGTGCCAGCAGTCCGGGACACGAGTTTGAAGCTTTCTTT
CDR3 protein: CASSPGHEFEAFF

clone size: .
J gene: TRBJ2-1
V gene: TRBV6-1
D gene: TRBD2
CDR3 DNA: TGTGCCAGCAGTGAACTACTAGCGGGAGTAGAGCAGTTCTTC
CDR3 protein: CASSELLAGVEQFF

clone size: .
J gene: TRBJ2-5
V gene: TRBV3-1/TRBV3-2
D gene: .
CDR3 DNA: TGTGCCAGCAGCCTGCCCGCAAAGGGGCAGACCCAGTACTTC
CDR3 protein: CASSLPAKGQTQYF

clone size: .
J gene: TRBJ2-7
V gene: TRBV5-1
D gene: TRBD1
CDR3 DNA: TGCGCCAGCAGCTTTGATGGACAGGGCAAATCCAACGAGCAGTACTTC
CDR3 protein: CASSFDGQGKSNEQYF

clone size: .
J gene: TRBJ2-3
V gene: TRBV18
D gene: .
CDR3 DNA: TGTGCCAGCTCACCACAGGCAGGGGCAGATACGCAGTATTTT
CDR3 protein: CASSPQAGADTQYF

clone size: .
J gene: TRBJ2-7
V gene: TRBV29-1
D gene: TRBD2
CDR3 DNA: TGCAGCGGCCGGACTAGCGGGGGCGAGCAGTACTTC
CDR3 protein: CSGRTSGGEQYF

clone size: .
J gene: TRBJ2-2
V gene: TRBV5-1
D gene: TRBD1
CDR3 DNA: TGCGCCAGCAGCCCCGGACAGGGCGCGAACACCGGGGAGCTGTTTTTT
CDR3 protein: CASSPGQGANTGELFF

clone size: .
J gene: TRBJ1-1
V gene: TRBV7-9
D gene: .
CDR3 DNA: TGTGCCAGCAGCTTAATGAGTGAAGCTTTCTTT
CDR3 protein: CASSLMSEAFF

clone size: once
J gene: TRBJ2-5
V gene: TRBV5-4
D gene: .
CDR3 DNA: TGTGCCAGCAGCTCCCCGGCGGTCTCCCTTGCGGACCAGTACTTC
CDR3 protein: CASSSPAVSLADQYF

clone size: .
J gene: TRBJ1-1
V gene: TRBV29-1
D gene: .
CDR3 DNA: TGCAGCGTGCTTGACTACCCTGAAGCTTTCTTT
CDR3 protein: CSVLDYPEAFF

clone size: once
J gene: TRBJ1-1
V gene: TRBV12-5
D gene: TRBD1
CDR3 DNA: TGTGCTAGTGGTTTGGACGACAGGGACATGAACACTGAAGCTTTCTTT
CDR3 protein: CASGLDDRDMNTEAFF

clone size: .
J gene: TRBJ1-2
V gene: TRBV12-3/TRBV12-4
D gene: .
CDR3 DNA: TGTGCCAGCAGACCCCCAGGGGCCTATGGCTACACCTTC
CDR3 protein: CASRPPGAYGYTF

clone size: .
J gene: TRBJ2-7
V gene: TRBV6-6
D gene: .
CDR3 DNA: TGTGCCAGCAGACAGGGATGGCAGCCCAACCACGAGCAGTACTTC
CDR3 protein: CASRQGWQPNHEQYF

clone size: .
J gene: TRBJ2-5
V gene: TRBV6-4
D gene: TRBD2
CDR3 DNA: TGTGCCAGCAGTGACTCGTATTGGCGGGGGGGTTCAGAGACCCAGTACTTC
CDR3 protein: CASSDSYWRGGSETQYF

clone size: few
J gene: TRBJ2-2
V gene: TRBV7-2
D gene: TRBD2
CDR3 DNA: TGTGCCAGCCAACCGGGGGGGAACACCGGGGAGCTGTTTTTT
CDR3 protein: CASQPGGNTGELFF